The rows below give T cell receptor beta chains drawn from one sample of a study of T cell responses to AZD1222 COVID-19 vaccine. Method: immunoSEQ multiplex PCR; TCRdb's copy keeps in-frame clones and lacks some. The table shows 160,000 or so clones, with roughly 90% occurring only once. The starting material was peripheral blood, obtained 28 days after the second AZD1222 dose. The receptors come from an adult who received the AZD1222 COVID-19 vaccine. CDR3s include the opening cysteine and the closing phenylalanine or tryptophan. A D gene is named only where the DNA matches it firmly. A row's size may be missing; if present it is once, few, many or a size class.

>.|.|TRBV19|TRBJ1-1
TGTGCCAGTACCCAGGGGCAGAACACTGAAGCTTTCTTT
CASTQGQNTEAFF
>.|.|TRBV19|TRBJ1-1
TGTGCCAGTAGTATAGGAGGAAACATGAACACTGAAGCTTTCTTT
CASSIGGNMNTEAFF
>.|.|TRBV11-3|TRBJ2-7
TGTGCCAGCAGCGCCGGAGGGAATGGCTACGAGCAGTACTTC
CASSAGGNGYEQYF
>.|.|TRBV5-1|TRBJ2-1
TGCGCCAGCAGCTGGAATCTGCGGGGAAACAATGAGCAGTTCTTC
CASSWNLRGNNEQFF
>.|TRBD2|TRBV6-2/TRBV6-3|TRBJ2-3
TGTGCCAGCAGTTACTCTGCCCAGCGGGGAAACACAGATACGCAGTATTTT
CASSYSAQRGNTDTQYF
>few|.|TRBV11-2|TRBJ1-5
TGTGCCAGCAGCTTGGGGAAGGGGACCTATAGCAATCAGCCCCAGCATTTT
CASSLGKGTYSNQPQHF
>.|.|TRBV7-9|TRBJ1-6
TGTGCCAGCAGCCTGGACGGGAATTCACCCCTCCACTTT
CASSLDGNSPLHF
>.|.|TRBV7-2|TRBJ1-1
TGTGCCAGCAGAAAACAGAAAAAGAACACTGAAGCTTTCTTT
CASRKQKKNTEAFF
>.|.|TRBV6-1|TRBJ1-5
TGTGCCAGCAGTGAAGGGCCCAGTGTGGGACAGCCCCAGCATTTT
CASSEGPSVGQPQHF
>.|.|TRBV7-8|TRBJ1-1
TGTGCCAGCAGCTTAGGGCCTGAGAACACTGAAGCTTTCTTT
CASSLGPENTEAFF
>.|.|TRBV5-1|TRBJ2-4
TGCGCCAGCAGCGACCAGAGGGCGGCCAAAAACATTCAGTACTTC
CASSDQRAAKNIQYF
>few|.|TRBV3-1/TRBV3-2|TRBJ1-1
TGTGCCAGCAGCCAAGATGGGCGATTTGAAGCTTTCTTT
CASSQDGRFEAFF
>.|.|TRBV3-1/TRBV3-2|TRBJ1-2
TGTGCCAGCAGCCAAGAGTTGACAGGAGCTAACTATGGCTACACCTTC
CASSQELTGANYGYTF
>.|TRBD1|TRBV19|TRBJ1-2
TGTGCCAGTCAGTGGACAGGCGTTAACTATGGCTACACCTTC
CASQWTGVNYGYTF
>once|TRBD2|TRBV6-1|TRBJ2-2
TGTGCCAGCAGTGAACTAGCGGGGGCCCCGGGGACCGGGGAGCTGTTTTTT
CASSELAGAPGTGELFF
>once|.|TRBV7-9|TRBJ2-2
TGTGCCAGCAGCTTTCCTCAGAACACCGGGGAGCTGTTTTTT
CASSFPQNTGELFF
>.|.|TRBV6-4|TRBJ2-3
TGTGCCAGCAGTCCGGATCGCCGAGATACGCAGTATTTT
CASSPDRRDTQYF
>.|.|TRBV11-2|TRBJ1-3
TGTGCCAGCAGCTTGGCTTCCATTACAAACACCATATATTTT
CASSLASITNTIYF